This T cell receptor beta chain emerged from a study of blood T cell repertoires in COVID-19. Study context: PBMCs, B-cell-depleted T cells, or T cells provided the cDNA or gDNA that made up the material.

Authors' methods: Scientists estimated how many nucleated cells there were by amplifying reference gene primers. Profiling relied on immunoSEQ multiplex PCR, and the TCRdb table lists in-frame clones only, not all of them. V and J calls and clone size are those listed in that table; D and trimming were worked out from the DNA. This table has about 88,000 clones, roughly 90% appearing once. The germline V gene has CDR1 SNHLY and CDR2 FYNNEI. The V and J ends lost 7 bases and 1 base respectively, with 19 bases between them. The CDR3 consists of 16 residues. Sample: peripheral blood. This sequence originates from a man in his sixties with acute or convalescent COVID-19. The chain links TRBV2 to TRBJ1-1; D is possibly TRBD1 (5 bases). The CDR3 nucleotides are TGTGCCAGCACTTTCAATCCGGGGGACGGGAACACTGAAGCTTTCTTT. This gives the protein CASTFNPGDGNTEAFF.